Each of the 13 T cell receptor beta chains below was sequenced from the same sample in a study of T cell changes during pregnancy in multiple sclerosis. Clones were sequenced by immunoSEQ multiplex PCR, and TCRdb holds only the in-frame ones, with some missing. The repertoire holds some 110,000 clones, with 91% as singletons. Material: peripheral blood, obtained before pregnancy. All receptors derive from a female donor with multiple sclerosis, enrolled in a pregnancy study.

The chain links TRBV7-9 to TRBJ2-1; 7 bases are shared with TRBD1. With V trimmed by 2 bases and J by 6 bases, 7 bases remained unmatched. Per germline, CDR1 SEHNR and CDR2 FQNEAQ (reference sequence). The CDR3 length is 15 residues. The CDR3 region has the DNA TGTGCCAGCAGCTTAAGTACAGGGGCGGGCAATGAGCAGTTCTTC. As protein: CASSLSTGAGNEQFF.

This rearrangement joins TRBV15 to TRBJ2-7; D gene ambiguous. The length of the CDR3 is 15 residues. Germline CDR1 LNHNV, CDR2 YYDKDF (reference sequence). V dropped 0 bases and J dropped 7 bases, with 16 bases sitting between them. This CDR3 is CATSRDAEQVREQYF. The CDR3 nucleotides read TGTGCCACCAGCAGAGATGCCGAGCAAGTACGAGAGCAGTACTTC.

Notes on this clone: At one end, the junction sequence differs from germline, possibly due to a read error. This chain connects TRBV5-4 to TRBJ2-2, with D perhaps TRBD1 (6 bases). Germline CDR1 and CDR2: SGHNT and YYREEE (reference sequence). The CDR3 covers 16 residues. CDR3 loop: CASSLIGGSNTGELFF. The CDR3 DNA sequence: TGTGCCAGCAGCTTGATAGGGGGTTCGAATACCGGGGAGCTGTTTTTT.

The V gene is TRBV30, the J gene TRBJ1-2; D might be TRBD1 (6 bases). Germline assignment: CDR1 GTSNPN and CDR2 SVGIG (reference sequence). V was clipped by 8 bases and J by 0 bases, with 13 bases between them. The CDR3 contains 13 residues. The DNA for the CDR3 is TGTGCCGGCAGGGGTCCATCTAACTATGGCTACACCTTC. This translates into CAGRGPSNYGYTF.

The chain employs TRBV19 and TRBJ2-2, with 10 bases fitting TRBD1. V shed 7 bases, J shed 8 bases, and the junction held 16 bases outside the gene matches. CDR1 is LNHDA, CDR2 SQIVND, per germline (reference sequence). This CDR3 comprises 17 residues. As DNA, the CDR3 is TGTGCCAGTACTAAAGTCCTCCGGGACAGGGGAAAGGGGGAGCTGTTTTTT. Encoded protein: CASTKVLRDRGKGELFF.

This clone was detected a few times. The chain employs TRBV30 and TRBJ2-5; the D gene is possibly TRBD1 (6 bases). The CDR3 loop spans 13 amino acids. Germline V gene sequence: CDR1 GTSNPN, CDR2 SVGIG (reference sequence). Trimming stripped 2 bases from V and 9 bases from J, with 16 bases between. CDR3 nucleotide sequence: TGTGCCTGGAGTCAGGGGACGCAGAAGGCCCAGTACTTC. Translation gives CAWSQGTQKAQYF.

The chain employs TRBV6-6 and TRBJ2-2; D is unresolved. The ends were cut back, 4 bases at V and 4 bases at J, with 16 bases in the middle. CDR3 length equals 16 residues. Germline V gives CDR1 MNHNY, CDR2 SVGAGI (reference sequence). CDR3 loop: CASSFPGTSSTGELFF. The CDR3 DNA is TGTGCCAGCAGTTTCCCGGGTACTTCGAGCACCGGGGAGCTGTTTTTT.

V is TRBV12-5 and J is TRBJ2-3; 7 bases agree with TRBD1. The trim removed 1 base at V and 1 base at J, leaving 2 bases unmatched. The CDR3 loop spans 15 amino acids. Germline V lookup: CDR1 LGHNT, CDR2 FRNRAP. The CDR3 is CASGLEGQRTDTQYF. DNA of the CDR3: TGTGCTAGTGGTTTGGAGGGACAGCGCACAGATACGCAGTATTTT.

The chain joins TRBV5-1 to TRBJ2-1; 12 nucleotides agree with TRBD2. Germline CDR1 and CDR2: SGHRS and YFSETQ. V lost 1 base, J lost 8 bases, and 4 bases stayed unmatched. CDR3 length equals 15 residues. The CDR3: CASSLTSGGPYEQFF. CDR3 sequence (DNA): TGCGCCAGCAGCTTGACTAGCGGGGGGCCGTATGAGCAGTTCTTC.

The rearrangement joins TRBV6-5 to TRBJ2-7; TRBD1 might be the D (6 bases). Germline V lookup: CDR1 MNHEY, CDR2 SVGAGI. Trimming took off 5 bases at V and 5 bases at J, with 10 bases between the two ends. CDR3 length: 12 amino acids. The CDR3 loop reads CASSDRSHEQYF. DNA of the CDR3: TGTGCCAGCAGTGACAGGTCCCACGAGCAGTACTTC.

The V and J genes are TRBV28 and TRBJ1-5, with D hard to call. This CDR3 region has 12 residues. The germline V gene has CDR1 MDHEN and CDR2 SYDVKM. The V end lost 11 bases, the J end lost 6 bases, and 14 bases lay between the germline ends. CDR3 sequence (DNA): TGTGCCGGCCGGACTTCAGGTCAGCCCCAGCATTTT. As protein: CAGRTSGQPQHF.

For the CDR3, the DNA is TGTGCCAGCGGATCACAGGGAAACACTGAAGCTTTCTTT. Its protein product is CASGSQGNTEAFF. The chain combines TRBV2 with TRBJ1-1; a weak D match, TRBD1 (6 bases). V lost 8 bases and J 2 bases, leaving 12 bases between the germline ends. This CDR3 has 13 amino acids. Germline V gene lookup returns CDR1 SNHLY and CDR2 FYNNEI.

By share, this clone counts as medium-sized (0.01 to 0.1%). The chain uses TRBV12-5 and TRBJ2-2, with D possibly TRBD1 on 5 matching bases. CDR3 length: 16 residues. Germline assignment: CDR1 LGHNT and CDR2 FRNRAP. The V end lost 1 base, the J end lost 5 bases, and 14 bases lay between the germline ends. The CDR3 coding sequence is TGTGCTAGTGGTTTGGAACCCAGGGCTTTGACCGGGGAGCTGTTTTTT. Protein sequence: CASGLEPRALTGELFF. The full variable domain, completed using reference TRBV12-5 and TRBJ2-2, is DARVTQTPRHKVTEMGQEVTMRCQPILGHNTVFWYRQTMMQGLELLAYFRNRAPLDDSGMPKDRFSAEMPDATLATLKIQPSEPRDSAVYFCASGLEPRALTGELFFGEGSRLTVL.